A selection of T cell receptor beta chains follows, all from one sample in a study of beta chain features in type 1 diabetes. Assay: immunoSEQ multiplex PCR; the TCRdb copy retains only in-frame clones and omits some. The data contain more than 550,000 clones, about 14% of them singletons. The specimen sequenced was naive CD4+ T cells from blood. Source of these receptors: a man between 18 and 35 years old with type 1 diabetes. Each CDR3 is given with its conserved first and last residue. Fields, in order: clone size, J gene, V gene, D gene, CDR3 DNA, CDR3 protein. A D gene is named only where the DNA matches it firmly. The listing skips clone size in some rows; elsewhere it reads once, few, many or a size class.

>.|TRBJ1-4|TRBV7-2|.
TGTGCCAGCAGCCCGCGGACGGATGAAAAACTGTTTTTT
CASSPRTDEKLFF
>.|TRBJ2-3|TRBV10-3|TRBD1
TGTGCCATCAGTGGGCGGACAGGACGCACAGATACGCAGTATTTT
CAISGRTGRTDTQYF
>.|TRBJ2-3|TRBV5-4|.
TGTGCCAGCAGCTTGCTCCCGACGGCGGATACGCAGTATTTT
CASSLLPTADTQYF
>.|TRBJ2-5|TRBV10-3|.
TGTGCCATCAGTGAGACTAGCCAAGAGACCCAGTACTTC
CAISETSQETQYF
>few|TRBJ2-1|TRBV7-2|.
TGTGCCAGCAGCCCTGGCTACGGACACGGCAATGAGCAGTTCTTC
CASSPGYGHGNEQFF
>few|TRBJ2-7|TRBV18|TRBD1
TGTGCCAGCTCACCCCCGACAGGGGGTTACCACGAGCAGTACTTC
CASSPPTGGYHEQYF
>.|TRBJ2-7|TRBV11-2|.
TGTGCCAGCAGCATGGTCGAGGGGACCTACGAGCAGTACTTC
CASSMVEGTYEQYF
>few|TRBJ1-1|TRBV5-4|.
TGTGCCAGCAGCCCCGCAGTTCGGGGGGCTGAAGCTTTCTTT
CASSPAVRGAEAFF
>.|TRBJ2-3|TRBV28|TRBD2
TGTGCCAGCAGTTTGCTTTATTCCGCTAGCGGGAGGGCCGCAGATACGCAGTATTTT
CASSLLYSASGRAADTQYF
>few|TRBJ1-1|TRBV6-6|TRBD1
TGTGCCAGCACCCCAGGACAGGGGGACACTGAAGCTTTCTTT
CASTPGQGDTEAFF
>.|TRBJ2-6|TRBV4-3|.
TGCGCCAGCAGCCAAGAGGCCCGGCCCGCCTCTGGGGCCAACGTCCTGACTTTC
CASSQEARPASGANVLTF
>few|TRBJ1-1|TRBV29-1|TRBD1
TGCAGCGCCTGGGACAGATCCAAGAACACTGAAGCTTTCTTT
CSAWDRSKNTEAFF
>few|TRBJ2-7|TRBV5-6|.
TGTGCCAGCAGTTACGACAGGTCAAACGAGCAGTACTTC
CASSYDRSNEQYF
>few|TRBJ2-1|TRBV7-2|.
TGTGCCAGCGCCCCAGGGTATAGCGCCCACAATGAGCAGTTCTTC
CASAPGYSAHNEQFF
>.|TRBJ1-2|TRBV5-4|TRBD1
TGTGCCAGCACCTTGGGAGGACAGGGAATCTATGGCTACACCTTC
CASTLGGQGIYGYTF
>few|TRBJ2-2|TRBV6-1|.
TGTGCCAGCAGTGAACTAGGAGGGGGGCCGGCCGGGGAGCTGTTTTTT
CASSELGGGPAGELFF
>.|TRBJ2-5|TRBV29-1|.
TGCAGCGTTGAAACAGGGACTCATTACTTC
CSVETGTHYF
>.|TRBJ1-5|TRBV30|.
TGTGCCTGGAGTGTCAGAAGGGTGCAGCCCCAGCATTTT
CAWSVRRVQPQHF
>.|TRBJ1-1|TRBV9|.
TGTGCCAGCAGCCCCAGCGTGGCCAGGGACACTGAAGCTTTCTTT
CASSPSVARDTEAFF
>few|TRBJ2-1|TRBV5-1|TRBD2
TGCGCCAGCAGCTTGGGTAGTAGCGGGGCAAGCTCCTACAATGAGCAGTTCTTC
CASSLGSSGASSYNEQFF
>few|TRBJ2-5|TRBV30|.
TGTGCCTGGAAAAGCGGAGGAGAGACCCAGTACTTC
CAWKSGGETQYF
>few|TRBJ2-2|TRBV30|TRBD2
TGTGCCTGGAGTGTCCTAGCGGGAGCAAATCCCGGGGAGCTGTTTTTT
CAWSVLAGANPGELFF
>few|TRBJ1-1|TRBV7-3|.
TGTGCCAGCAGTGTGAACGGCGGGGACACTGAAGCTTTCTTT
CASSVNGGDTEAFF
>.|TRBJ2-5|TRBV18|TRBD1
TGTGCCAGCTCAATTGGACAGGAAGAGACCCAGTACTTC
CASSIGQEETQYF
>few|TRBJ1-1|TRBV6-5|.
TGTGCCAGCAGTTACTCGGCCGCAACGAACACTGAAGCTTTCTTT
CASSYSAATNTEAFF
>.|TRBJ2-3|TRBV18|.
TGTGCCAGCTCACCAAGGGTACCTCAGACCAACACAGATACGCAGTATTTT
CASSPRVPQTNTDTQYF
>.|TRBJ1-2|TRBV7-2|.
TGTGCCAGCACCCTTGGAGGCAGGGTTGGTGGCTACACCTTC
CASTLGGRVGGYTF
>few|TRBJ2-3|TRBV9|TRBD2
TGTGCCAGCAGCGAGCGGGGCAGCACAGATACGCAGTATTTT
CASSERGSTDTQYF
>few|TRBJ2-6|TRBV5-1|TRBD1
TGCGCCAGCAGCTTGGATAGGGACAGCGGGGCCAACGTCCTGACTTTC
CASSLDRDSGANVLTF
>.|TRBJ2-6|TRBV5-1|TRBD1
TGCGCCAGCAGCGTATCGGGACAGGGGGTACCAGGGGCCAACGTCCTGACTTTC
CASSVSGQGVPGANVLTF
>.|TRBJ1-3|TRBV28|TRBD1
TGTGCCAGCTGCACCGGGACAGCCTCTGGAAACACCATATATTTT
CASCTGTASGNTIYF
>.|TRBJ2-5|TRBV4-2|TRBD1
TGTGCCAGCAGCCAAGATGGGCAGGGGGCCTGTGGAGATCTGGAGACCCAGTACTTC
CASSQDGQGACGDLETQYF
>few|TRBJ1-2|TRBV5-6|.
TGTGCCAGCAGGGATACAGCGTATGGCTACACCTTC
CASRDTAYGYTF
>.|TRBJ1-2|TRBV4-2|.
TGTGCCAGCAGCCAAGATCGGCTGACAGAGGTTAACTATGGCTACACCTTC
CASSQDRLTEVNYGYTF
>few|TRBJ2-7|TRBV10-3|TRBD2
TGTGCCATCTCAGGACTAGGCCATTACGAGCAGTACTTC
CAISGLGHYEQYF
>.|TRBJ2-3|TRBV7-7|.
TGTGCTAGCAGCTTAGACGTGGTTGGGTATACGCAGTATTTT
CASSLDVVGYTQYF
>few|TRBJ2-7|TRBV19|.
TGTGCCAGTAGTGCGATCAGGGGTAGCTCCTACGAGCAGTACTTC
CASSAIRGSSYEQYF
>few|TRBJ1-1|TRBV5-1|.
TGCGCCAGCAGCTTGGACGGGTCCCCAGCCACTGAAGCTTTCTTT
CASSLDGSPATEAFF
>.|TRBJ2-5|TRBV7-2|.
TGTGCCAGCAGCCCACCAGGTGTTCAGGAGACCCAGTACTTC
CASSPPGVQETQYF
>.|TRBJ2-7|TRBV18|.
TGTGCCAGCTCAACTTCGGAGGGCTTGGGGGAGCAGTACTTC
CASSTSEGLGEQYF
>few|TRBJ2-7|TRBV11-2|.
TGTGCCACCCTAGACGGAACTTACGAGCAGTACTTC
CATLDGTYEQYF
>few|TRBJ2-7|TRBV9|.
TGTGCCAGCAGCCCCACCGGAGTCTACGAGCAGTACTTC
CASSPTGVYEQYF
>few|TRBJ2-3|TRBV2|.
TGTGCCAGCAGGAGGGAGCGCGAGGGGACAGATACGCAGTATTTT
CASRREREGTDTQYF
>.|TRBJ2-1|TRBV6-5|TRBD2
TGTGCCAGCAGTTTAGCGGGAGCCGGAGCTGGGGAGCAGTTCTTC
CASSLAGAGAGEQFF
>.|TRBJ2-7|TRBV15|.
TGTGCCACCAGCAGAGTAAATACCGGGTCCAGCTCCTACGAGCAGTACTTC
CATSRVNTGSSSYEQYF
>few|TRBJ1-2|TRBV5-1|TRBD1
TGCGCCAGCAGCTTAGACAGGGACGGCTACACCTTC
CASSLDRDGYTF
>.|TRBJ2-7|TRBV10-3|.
TGTGCCATCACTACCGGGGATCCCACCTACGAGCAGTACTTC
CAITTGDPTYEQYF
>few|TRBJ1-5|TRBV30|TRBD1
TGTGCCTGGGGAACAGGGGGCGATCAGCCCCAGCATTTT
CAWGTGGDQPQHF
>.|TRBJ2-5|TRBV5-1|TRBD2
TGCGCCAGCAGCGACTCCGGGACTAGCATAAGTATGGAGACCCAGTACTTC
CASSDSGTSISMETQYF